The present entry profiles one TCR beta chain with its context. The antigen it recognizes is unknown. Base qualities are not provided; no much larger clone lies one nucleotide away. The data are from a study of cytomegalovirus exposure and HLA in healthy donors (dated by TCRdb to about 2017). Concerning the study at large: According to an earlier analysis of a few hundred of the donors, 150 million to 200 million T cells yielded 90 million to 140 million unique TCR beta sequences and 276 Gb of sequence data. High-throughput TCR immunosequencing, statistical association of individual TCRs with disease status, and machine learning were combined to predict cytomegalovirus infection status. A later genetic analysis took genome-wide SNP genotypes for 398 of the 666 donors and used that subset as a discovery cohort. Of the 398 genotyped donors, approximately 80% fell in the genetic ancestry cluster associated with self-reported Caucasian donors. Approximately 310 gigabases of sequencing data and around 85 million unique TCR sequences made up an early release that covered 500 to 650 HLA-typed donors. The study profiled the T cell repertoires of 666 subjects by immunosequencing and related them to cytomegalovirus serostatus. The study was designed to test whether signatures of past pathogen exposure could be identified by cataloging public T cell receptors. Every repertoire in the discovery cohort had been generated on one and the same sequencing platform. Typing coverage varied by locus: about 620-640 donors for A, B, C, DRB1 and DQB1; roughly 520 for DQA1; over 600 for DPA1; 400 to 480 for DPB1. Rather than using new phenotypic data, the later analysis identified candidate immune exposures from TCR beta sequences and from how often those sequences occurred across donors. Donor age, sex, ethnicity and CMV serostatus were collected together with the repertoire data. A separate validation cohort of roughly 130 different subjects was used in addition to the 666-subject first cohort. Roughly 5 DR-DQ haplotypes were handled as single units for association and clustering because linkage in the cohort was strong. On average, roughly 250,000 unique TCR beta nucleotide sequences were sequenced per donor among 300 to 500 genotyped donors of the cohort, with roughly 19% of those sequences being non-productive. An earlier analysis of several hundred of the donors applied high-throughput TCR beta sequencing to assess whether each TCR beta V gene segment acted as functional or pseudogenic. HLA typing included class I and class II loci at four-digit resolution. In a later analysis, previously published TCR beta repertoires from 666 donors were re-analyzed and high-resolution HLA genotyping was added so that TCR occurrence patterns could be studied.

The V end loses 0 bases and the J end loses 3 bases, and a stretch of 11 bases separates them. Sequences MNHEY (CDR1) and SVGAGI (CDR2) are obtained from the germline V gene. The CDR3 has 15 amino acids, counting the end cysteine and phenylalanine. CDR3 DNA is the only sequence kept; it has 45 bases, read in frame from the first base. The cohort comprised under 700 healthy bone marrow donors. At the time of sampling, all cohort members were nominally healthy, though unrecorded immune exposures were likely present. The donor tested CMV seropositive, placing the donor among the 250 to 300 seropositive members of the cohort. A peripheral blood sample was collected from each donor, and TCR beta sequencing was performed on peripheral blood mononuclear cells. Genomic DNA was extracted from the blood cell samples with the Qiagen DNeasy Blood Extraction Kit. General conclusions and limits of the study: While some public TCRs were present in many individuals, most TCR sequences turned up only very rarely across donors. Most CMV-associated TCR beta chains appeared to be HLA-restricted in a later analysis, and the HLA associations seemed to be driven largely by CMV exposure. Because HLA typing was unavailable for some donors at each locus, only the typed subset was used in association tests. For the cohort, immune exposure information was limited to CMV serostatus. Presence/absence analyses assumed roughly uniform sequencing depth across donors, an assumption that may not hold. Compared with equally common non-associated chains, HLA-associated TCR beta chains in a later analysis were more clonally expanded and had lower generation probabilities. The sequencing pipeline was judged likely to have produced a cluster of highly shared sequence variants as a technical artifact. A further reported finding was that TCR beta sequences accurately predicted the HLA-A and HLA-B alleles for most subjects in the first cohort. When HLA alleles, especially DR and DQ, strongly co-occurred, attributing TCR associations to individual alleles was difficult. Because counts were too low, roughly 16 rarely observed V segments, including chromosome 9 orphons, were left out of the earlier analysis of about 620 of the donors. A later analysis found that TCR association rates varied across HLA loci, with DRB1 alleles showing the most associated TCRs and HLA-C alleles the fewest. In vitro tests confirmed that three of the cytomegalovirus-associated TCR beta chains recognize cytomegalovirus antigens. Specific HLA alleles were associated with 15,000 to 20,000 TCR beta sequences at a false discovery rate of 0.05 in a later analysis. Several of the top co-occurrence clusters appeared to be linked to parvovirus B19, influenza, CMV and Epstein-Barr virus, according to a later analysis. In both the original and validation cohorts, the classifier was reported to diagnose cytomegalovirus status with high specificity and sensitivity. Some IMGT-functional V segments, including TRBV6-2 and TRBV6-3, could not be told apart with the 87-base-pair reads, so those segments were excluded. Correlated functional status among segregating V segments might reflect linkage disequilibrium, but an unknown experimental factor could not be ruled out. V-gene and J-gene trimming of TCR beta chains was associated with a missense DCLRE1C variant in a later genetic analysis, and the association was replicated in an independent cohort. In an earlier analysis of some 500 of the donors, most TCR beta V segments appeared in productive rearrangements about 87% or about 30% of the time, broadly matching IMGT annotations. In this cohort, only TCR beta chains were sequenced, and detectable features were limited by the absence of alpha or paired-chain data. Compared with the 666-donor mean, donors in an Asian-associated ancestry cluster had fewer N-insertions in productive TCRs, according to a later genetic analysis. The authors suggested that the approach could potentially be extended to other disease states and immunological phenotypes. The study gave a list of 150 to 200 TCR beta chains associated with cytomegalovirus.

Library generation was performed with the immunoSEQ multiplex PCR assay. The multiplex PCR relied on a mix of 60 forward primers for TCR Vbeta segments and 13 reverse primers for TCR Jbeta segments. Amplification of the CDR3 region of rearranged TCR beta genes was performed with a multiplex PCR assay on genomic DNA. The amplified TCR beta libraries were sequenced on the Illumina HiSeq System as 87-base-pair reads. In the authors' own workflow: In a later analysis, roughly 80 million unique TCR beta chains were counted across the approximately 640 repertoires, and roughly 9.9 million of these chains were shared by at least two donors. To remove PCR and sequencing errors, raw reads were error-corrected and collapsed into unique sequences using a nearest-neighbor algorithm that merged closely related sequences. Alignment of CDR3 sequences to IMGT reference sequences was used to assign V, D and J gene segments. Each retained sequence needed at least a six-nucleotide match to both a V gene segment and a J gene segment. A rearrangement counted as productive if the CDR3 had no stop codons and remained in frame with V and J, and every other rearrangement counted as non-productive. Following IMGT convention, CDR3 was defined as the stretch from the second conserved V-encoded cysteine up to the conserved J-encoded phenylalanine. In an earlier analysis of roughly 580 of the donors, sequences lacking an unambiguous match to a single V gene segment were excluded. In an earlier analysis of several hundred of the donors, V segments were called functional above 56.7% productive rearrangements and were called segregating when the between-donor standard deviation exceeded 5%. To diagnose cytomegalovirus status from the catalog of TCR beta chain sequences, a statistical classification framework was built. In a later analysis, TCR nucleotide sequences were compared against IMGT/GENE-DB human TR gene sequences so that V and J genes could be assigned. A later analysis assigned CDR3 sequences and most-parsimonious VDJ recombination scenarios with the TCRdist pipeline. A later analysis defined each TCR beta chain by its CDR3 amino acid sequence plus V-gene family, and excluded reads lacking a unique V-gene family. A later analysis removed 550 to 700 highly shared, low-generation-probability nucleotide sequences to deal with suspected cross-contamination and a sequencing artifact. In a later analysis, a clonal expansion index for each public chain was calculated from normalized within-repertoire ranks of inferred template counts. Generation probabilities in a later analysis came from a VDJ recombination model fitted to out-of-frame rearrangements, and those results were checked against IGoR. In a later analysis, TCR-TCR, TCR-HLA and TCR-CMV co-occurrence was scored with hypergeometric tests, and a repertoire-size bias correction was applied to TCR pairs. A later analysis estimated false discovery rates by permuting HLA or CMV assignments 20 times. In a later analysis, co-occurring TCRs were grouped with DBSCAN, and TCRdist sequence similarity was added when clustering was performed within HLA-allele-positive subsets. Repertoires with fewer than 30,000 or more than 120,000 public chains were left out of co-occurrence clustering, as were several repertoires with anomalous nucleotide sharing. TCRdb carries this immuneACCESS record with in-frame sequences only. Its versions omit some clonotypes, under half of them owing to an unresolved V gene in the studies checked, with the rest unexplained. That table gives V, J and clone size, and the DNA gave D and trimming. The sample contains roughly 120,000 clones, 73% of them found a single time. The leading ten clones occupy about 4.3% of the sample.

The TCR comes from a man between 60 and 75 years old in good health and CMV-seropositive. The sequencing input was PBMCs. The rearrangement combines TRBV6-5 with TRBJ1-1; too little of a D gene remains to name it. CDR3 sequence: CASSYSRYTDTEAFF. The bases are TGTGCCAGCAGTTACTCGAGGTATACGGACACTGAAGCTTTCTTT.